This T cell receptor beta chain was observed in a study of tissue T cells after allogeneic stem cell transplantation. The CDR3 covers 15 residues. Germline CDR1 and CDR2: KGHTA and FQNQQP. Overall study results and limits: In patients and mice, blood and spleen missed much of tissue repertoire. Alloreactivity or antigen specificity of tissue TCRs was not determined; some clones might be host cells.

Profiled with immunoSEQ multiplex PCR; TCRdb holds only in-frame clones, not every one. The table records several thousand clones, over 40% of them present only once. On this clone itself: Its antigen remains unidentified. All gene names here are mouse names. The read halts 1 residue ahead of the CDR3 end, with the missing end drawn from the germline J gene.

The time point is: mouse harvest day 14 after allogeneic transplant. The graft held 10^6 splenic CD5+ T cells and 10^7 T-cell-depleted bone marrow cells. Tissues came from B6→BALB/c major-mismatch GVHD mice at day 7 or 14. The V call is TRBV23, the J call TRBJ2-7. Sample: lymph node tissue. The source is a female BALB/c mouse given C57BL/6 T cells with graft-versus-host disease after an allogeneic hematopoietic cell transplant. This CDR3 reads CSSSQSRGVSYEQYF. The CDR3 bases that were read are TGCTCCAGCAGTCAATCTCGGGGTGTCTCCTATGAACAGTAC.